Listed below are T cell receptor beta chains from one sample, sequenced in a study of cytomegalovirus exposure and HLA in healthy donors. Measured with immunoSEQ multiplex PCR; TCRdb has only the in-frame clones, and not every one. This repertoire shows 100,000 or so clones, approximately 76% found once; its top ten account for about 9.4%. The sequenced material came from PBMCs. The receptors were gathered from a man under 40 in good health and CMV-seropositive. CDR3s include the opening cysteine and the closing phenylalanine or tryptophan. D genes are given only for firm matches. The size entry is marked missing in some rows and otherwise reads once, few, many or a size class.

d_call: NA
j_call: TRBJ1-2
v_call: TRBV2
clone_size: once
cdr3_aa: CASSESAGRGGYTF
cdr3_nt: TGTGCCAGCAGTGAATCGGCAGGCAGGGGTGGCTACACCTTC

d_call: TRBD1
j_call: TRBJ1-6
v_call: TRBV27
clone_size: once
cdr3_aa: CASSGTGVMFSPLHF
cdr3_nt: TGTGCCAGCAGTGGGACAGGGGTGATGTTTTCACCCCTCCACTTT

d_call: TRBD2
j_call: TRBJ2-5
v_call: TRBV4-2
clone_size: NA
cdr3_aa: CASSQVIAGGRTQYF
cdr3_nt: TGTGCCAGCAGCCAAGTTATAGCGGGGGGGCGGACCCAGTACTTC

d_call: NA
j_call: TRBJ2-7
v_call: TRBV10-3
clone_size: NA
cdr3_aa: CAISEGGGQAYEQYF
cdr3_nt: TGTGCCATCAGTGAAGGAGGCGGGCAAGCCTACGAGCAGTACTTC

d_call: NA
j_call: TRBJ2-7
v_call: TRBV7-3
clone_size: NA
cdr3_aa: CASSPGNGYEQYF
cdr3_nt: TGTGCCAGCAGCCCAGGGAACGGCTACGAGCAGTACTTC

d_call: NA
j_call: TRBJ1-4
v_call: TRBV6-6
clone_size: few
cdr3_aa: CASSYFGDNEKLFF
cdr3_nt: TGTGCCAGCAGTTACTTCGGAGACAATGAAAAACTGTTTTTT

d_call: TRBD1
j_call: TRBJ2-6
v_call: TRBV29-1
clone_size: NA
cdr3_aa: CSVEVDREGGANVLTF
cdr3_nt: TGCAGCGTTGAAGTGGACAGGGAAGGTGGGGCCAACGTCCTGACTTTC

d_call: TRBD1
j_call: TRBJ2-7
v_call: TRBV2
clone_size: NA
cdr3_aa: CASSEFLVGQGLNEQYF
cdr3_nt: TGTGCCAGCAGTGAGTTTTTAGTTGGACAGGGGCTGAACGAGCAGTACTTC

d_call: TRBD2
j_call: TRBJ2-1
v_call: TRBV19
clone_size: NA
cdr3_aa: CASSMVSSSGGAGEQFF
cdr3_nt: TGTGCCAGTAGTATGGTTTCGTCTAGCGGGGGGGCCGGTGAGCAGTTCTTC

d_call: TRBD1
j_call: TRBJ2-1
v_call: TRBV6-1
clone_size: NA
cdr3_aa: CASSGDRGQDEQFF
cdr3_nt: TGTGCCAGCAGTGGGGACAGGGGGCAGGATGAGCAGTTCTTC

d_call: NA
j_call: TRBJ1-5
v_call: TRBV6-1
clone_size: NA
cdr3_aa: CASSAMGQSNQPQHF
cdr3_nt: TGTGCCAGCAGTGCAATGGGGCAGTCCAATCAGCCCCAGCATTTT

d_call: NA
j_call: TRBJ2-7
v_call: TRBV7-2
clone_size: NA
cdr3_aa: CASSPFNYEQYF
cdr3_nt: TGTGCCAGCAGCCCGTTTAACTACGAGCAGTACTTC

d_call: TRBD2
j_call: TRBJ2-3
v_call: TRBV4-2
clone_size: NA
cdr3_aa: CASSQAVRLAGGTDTQYF
cdr3_nt: TGTGCCAGCAGCCAAGCGGTCCGACTAGCGGGGGGCACAGATACGCAGTATTTT